This TCR beta chain was identified during a study of shared T cell receptors in the human thymus. The germline gives CDR1 SGDLS, CDR2 YYNGEE. This CDR3 is built from 16 residues. The trim removed 0 bases at V and 1 base at J, leaving 4 bases unmatched. This clone was detected once. Sequencing was performed with immunoSEQ multiplex PCR; in TCRdb, only in-frame clones are kept and a portion is missing. Of about 730,000 clones in the sample, approximately 85% were seen once. Another study also made use of these data, one on human thymus T cells.

The chain carries TRBV9 and TRBJ2-3; 8 bases match TRBD2. This clonotype was sampled from a girl under three years old with a congenital heart defect. Sequenced: thymocytes. CDR3 region: CASSVAGRGGTDTQYF. The CDR3, as DNA: TGTGCCAGCAGCGTAGCAGGGCGGGGGGGCACAGATACGCAGTATTTT.